The rows below give T cell receptor beta chains drawn from one sample of a study of response to subunit inactivated influenza vaccine. TCRdb fed the RT-PCR reads into MiXCR, producing one record per CDR3 protein. Among approximately 680,000 distinct CDR3 sequences listed, about 15% were seen once. Material: PBMCs from blood, obtained roughly 12 days after vaccination. The receptors shown here come from a man aged 45-60 years who received an inactivated influenza vaccine. CDR3s include the opening cysteine and the closing phenylalanine or tryptophan. A D gene is named only where the DNA matches it firmly. Clone size is stated in some rows and not others, as once, few, many or a class when expanded.

few	TRBV4-3	TRBJ2-7	TRBD1	19	TGCGCCAGCAGCCAAGCCCCACGGGGACAGCTCCGAGCTCGATACGAGCAGTACTTC	CASSQAPRGQLRARYEQYF
-	TRBV12-3/TRBV12-4	TRBJ1-4	TRBD1	15	TGTGCCAGCAGCCGGACAGGGGAGTCAGGAGAAAAACTGTTTTTT	CASSRTGESGEKLFF
-	TRBV5-1	TRBJ2-7	TRBD2	15	TGCGCCAGCAGCTATATTAGCGGGGGAGCCTACGAGCAGTACTTC	CASSYISGGAYEQYF
-	TRBV3-1	TRBJ2-3	-	17	TGTGCCAGCAGCCAAGACCCCCGCGCGGTAGGGGGAGATACGCAGTATTTT	CASSQDPRAVGGDTQYF
few	TRBV7-6	TRBJ2-5	-	14	TGTGCCAGCAGCCCGAGGACTGACTGGGAGACCCAGTACTTC	CASSPRTDWETQYF
-	TRBV4-2	TRBJ2-7	TRBD2	15	TGTGCCAGCAGTTATCTAGCGGAGAGCTCCTACGAGCAGTACTTC	CASSYLAESSYEQYF
few	TRBV6-5	TRBJ2-7	-	16	TGTGCCAGCAGTTTCCTATGGACCCGATCCGTCGCCGAGCAGTACTTC	CASSFLWTRSVAEQYF
-	TRBV7-2	TRBJ2-7	TRBD2	14	TGTGCCAGCAGCCTACTAGCGGCAGTCTACGAGCAGTACTTC	CASSLLAAVYEQYF
-	TRBV4-3	TRBJ2-7	-	15	TGCGCCAGCAGCCAAGATGACGACAGCTCCTACGAGCAGTACTTC	CASSQDDDSSYEQYF
-	TRBV20-1	TRBJ2-3	-	13	TGCAGTGCCAGACTCCCGGGAGTAGATACGCAGTATTTT	CSARLPGVDTQYF
-	TRBV28	TRBJ2-7	-	13	TGTGCCAGCAGTTTACAGGGCCAGGGGAAGCAGTACTTC	CASSLQGQGKQYF
many	TRBV20-1	TRBJ1-3	-	14	TGCAGTGCCCCTACTCCGTACTCTGGAAACACCATATATTTT	CSAPTPYSGNTIYF
few	TRBV5-1	TRBJ2-7	TRBD1	16	TGCGCCAGCAGCTCTGGGACAGGGGATGGATCCTACGAGCAGTACTTC	CASSSGTGDGSYEQYF
-	TRBV10-1	TRBJ2-5	-	13	TGCGCCAGCAGTGAGTCTATTTTGGGGACCCAGTACTTC	CASSESILGTQYF
few	TRBV10-3	TRBJ1-5	-	14	TGTGCCATCAGTGAGTCTGGGGGAAATCAGCCCCAGCATTTT	CAISESGGNQPQHF
-	TRBV20-1	TRBJ1-2	TRBD1	13	TGCAGTGCTCGAACAGGGGGCTATGATGGCTACACCTTC	CSARTGGYDGYTF
-	TRBV3-1	TRBJ1-4	-	14	TGTGCCAGCAGCCAAGCGACAGGAGGGGAAAAACTGTTTTTT	CASSQATGGEKLFF
few	TRBV29-1	TRBJ2-7	TRBD2	15	TGCAGCGTCGGAACTAGCGGGAGGGCCGAATACGAGCAGTACTTC	CSVGTSGRAEYEQYF
-	TRBV14	TRBJ2-1	-	13	TGTGCCAGCAGCCTATACCCGCAAGGAAAGCAGTTCTTC	CASSLYPQGKQFF
-	TRBV6-2/TRBV6-3	TRBJ2-7	-	15	TGTGCCAGCAGTTCCCCAACAGGTACCTCCTACGAGCAGTACTTC	CASSSPTGTSYEQYF
many	TRBV5-1	TRBJ2-7	-	14	TGCGCCAGCAGCCCACAGAGCGGTTTGGACGAGCAGTACTTC	CASSPQSGLDEQYF
few	TRBV5-1	TRBJ2-1	TRBD1	15	TGCGCCAGCAGCTTGGGGGACAGGGCTACGAATGAGCAGTTCTTC	CASSLGDRATNEQFF
few	TRBV18	TRBJ1-1	-	14	TGTGCCAGCTCACCAAGTGGGAGCGGGGCTGAAGCTTTCTTT	CASSPSGSGAEAFF
-	TRBV7-6	TRBJ2-3	TRBD1	13	TGTGCCAGCAGCTTGACAGGGTCAGATACGCAGTATTTT	CASSLTGSDTQYF
few	TRBV20-1	TRBJ1-4	-	15	TGCAGTCCCTACCCTCCTTTGGCAGGGGAAGAAAAACTGTTTTTT	CSPYPPLAGEEKLFF
-	TRBV5-1	TRBJ2-2	TRBD1	16	TGCGCCAGCAGCTTGAGTGGCAGGGGGCACACCGGGGAGCTGTTTTTT	CASSLSGRGHTGELFF
-	TRBV28	TRBJ1-5	TRBD1	18	TGTGCCAGCAGTTTAAGGGGCCACAGGGGGCGGATAAATCAGCCCCAGCATTTT	CASSLRGHRGRINQPQHF
few	TRBV20-1	TRBJ2-1	TRBD2	14	TGCAGTGCTACGACTAGCGGGAAGGGCAATGAGCAGTTCTTC	CSATTSGKGNEQFF
few	TRBV4-1	TRBJ2-1	-	15	TGCGCCAGCAGCCATCGCCAGGGAGGAGTTAATGAGCAGTTCTTC	CASSHRQGGVNEQFF